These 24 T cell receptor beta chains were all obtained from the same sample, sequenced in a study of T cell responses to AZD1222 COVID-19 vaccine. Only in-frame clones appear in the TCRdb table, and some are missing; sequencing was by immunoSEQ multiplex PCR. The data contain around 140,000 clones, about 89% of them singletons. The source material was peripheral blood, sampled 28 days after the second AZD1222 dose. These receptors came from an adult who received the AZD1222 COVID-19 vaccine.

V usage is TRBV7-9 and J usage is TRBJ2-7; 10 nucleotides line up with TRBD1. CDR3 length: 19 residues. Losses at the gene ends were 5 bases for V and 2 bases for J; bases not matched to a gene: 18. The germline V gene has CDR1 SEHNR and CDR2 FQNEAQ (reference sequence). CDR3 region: CASSPFGESDRGHAYEQYF. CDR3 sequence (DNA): TGTGCCAGCAGCCCCTTTGGGGAAAGTGACAGGGGGCATGCCTACGAGCAGTACTTC.

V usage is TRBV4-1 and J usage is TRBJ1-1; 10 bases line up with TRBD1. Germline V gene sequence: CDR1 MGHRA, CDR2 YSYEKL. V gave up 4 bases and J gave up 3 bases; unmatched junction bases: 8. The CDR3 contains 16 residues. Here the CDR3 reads CASSPGQGFKDTEAFF. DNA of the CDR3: TGCGCCAGCAGCCCGGGACAGGGGTTTAAGGACACTGAAGCTTTCTTT.

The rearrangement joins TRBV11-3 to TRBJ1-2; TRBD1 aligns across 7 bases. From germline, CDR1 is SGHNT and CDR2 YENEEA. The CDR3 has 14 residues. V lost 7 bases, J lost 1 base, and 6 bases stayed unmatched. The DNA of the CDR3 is TGTGCCAGCACCCCCAGGGGGGATAACTATGGCTACACCTTC. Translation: CASTPRGDNYGYTF.

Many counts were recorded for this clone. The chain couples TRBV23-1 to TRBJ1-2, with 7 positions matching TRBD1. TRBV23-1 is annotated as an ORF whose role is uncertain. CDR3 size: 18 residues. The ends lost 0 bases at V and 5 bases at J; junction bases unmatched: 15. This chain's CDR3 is CASSQSPDLQGTYYGYTF. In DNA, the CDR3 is TGCGCCAGCAGTCAATCGCCCGATTTACAGGGGACCTATTATGGCTACACCTTC.

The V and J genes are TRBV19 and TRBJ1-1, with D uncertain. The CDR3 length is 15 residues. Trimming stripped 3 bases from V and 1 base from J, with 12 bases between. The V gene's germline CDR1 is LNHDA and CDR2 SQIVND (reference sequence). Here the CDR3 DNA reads TGTGCCAGTAGTATCGGCGCCAGGAAGAACACTGAAGCTTTCTTT. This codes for CASSIGARKNTEAFF.

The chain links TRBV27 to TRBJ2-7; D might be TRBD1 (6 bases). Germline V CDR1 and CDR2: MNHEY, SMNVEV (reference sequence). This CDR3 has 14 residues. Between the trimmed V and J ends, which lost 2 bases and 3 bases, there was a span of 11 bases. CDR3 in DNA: TGTGCCAGCAGTTTAAGGGGGTCTAACTACGAGCAGTACTTC. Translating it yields CASSLRGSNYEQYF.

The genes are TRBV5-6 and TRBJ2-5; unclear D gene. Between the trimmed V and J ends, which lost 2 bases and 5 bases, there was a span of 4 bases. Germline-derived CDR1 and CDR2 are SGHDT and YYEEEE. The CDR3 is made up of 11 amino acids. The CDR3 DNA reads TGTGCCAGCAGCTTTGGGGAGACCCAGTACTTC. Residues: CASSFGETQYF.

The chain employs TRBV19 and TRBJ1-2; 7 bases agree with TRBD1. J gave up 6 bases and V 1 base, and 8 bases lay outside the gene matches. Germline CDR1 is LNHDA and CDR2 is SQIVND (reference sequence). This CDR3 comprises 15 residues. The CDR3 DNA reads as TGTGCCAGTAGTATAGTAGGGAGGGGGCGCGATGGCTACACCTTC. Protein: CASSIVGRGRDGYTF.

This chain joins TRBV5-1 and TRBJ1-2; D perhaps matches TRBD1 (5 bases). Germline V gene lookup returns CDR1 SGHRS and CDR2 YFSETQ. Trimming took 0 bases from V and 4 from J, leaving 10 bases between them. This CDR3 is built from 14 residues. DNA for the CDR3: TGCGCCAGCAGCTTGGGACAGCGCCTCTATGGCTACACCTTC. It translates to CASSLGQRLYGYTF.

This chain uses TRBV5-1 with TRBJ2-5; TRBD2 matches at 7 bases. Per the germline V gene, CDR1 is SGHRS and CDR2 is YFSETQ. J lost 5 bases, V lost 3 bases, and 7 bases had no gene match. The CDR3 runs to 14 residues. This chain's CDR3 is CASSSDLGGETQYF. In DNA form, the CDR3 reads TGCGCCAGCAGCTCCGACCTCGGGGGGGAGACCCAGTACTTC.

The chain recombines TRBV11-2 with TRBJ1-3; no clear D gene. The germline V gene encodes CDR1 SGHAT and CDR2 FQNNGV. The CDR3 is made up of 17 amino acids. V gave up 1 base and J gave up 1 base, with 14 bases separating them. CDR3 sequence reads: CASSLAAVGGSGNTIYF. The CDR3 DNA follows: TGTGCCAGCAGCTTAGCAGCAGTTGGTGGGTCTGGAAACACCATATATTTT.

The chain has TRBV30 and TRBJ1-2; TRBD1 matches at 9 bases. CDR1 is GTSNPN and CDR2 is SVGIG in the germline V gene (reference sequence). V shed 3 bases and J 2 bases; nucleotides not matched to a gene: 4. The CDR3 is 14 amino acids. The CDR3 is CAWSAGTGNYGYTF. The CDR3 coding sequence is TGTGCCTGGAGCGCCGGGACAGGGAACTATGGCTACACCTTC.

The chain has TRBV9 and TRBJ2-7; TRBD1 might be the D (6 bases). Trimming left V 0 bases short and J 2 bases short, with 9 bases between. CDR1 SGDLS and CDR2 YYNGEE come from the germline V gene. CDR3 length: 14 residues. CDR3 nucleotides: TGTGCCAGCAGCGTAGAACAGGGCCCCTACGAGCAGTACTTC. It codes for CASSVEQGPYEQYF.

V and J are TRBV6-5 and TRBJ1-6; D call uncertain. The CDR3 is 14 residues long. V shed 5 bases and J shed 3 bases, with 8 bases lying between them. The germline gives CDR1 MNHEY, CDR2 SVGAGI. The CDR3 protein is CASSLQRYNSPLHF. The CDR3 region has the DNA TGTGCCAGCAGTCTACAGCGCTATAATTCACCCCTCCACTTT.

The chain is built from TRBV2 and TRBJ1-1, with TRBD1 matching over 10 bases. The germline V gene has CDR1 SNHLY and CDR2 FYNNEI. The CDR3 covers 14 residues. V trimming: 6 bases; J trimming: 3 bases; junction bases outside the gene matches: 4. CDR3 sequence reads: CASRQGQGYTEAFF. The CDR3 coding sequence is TGTGCCAGCAGGCAGGGACAGGGGTACACTGAAGCTTTCTTT.

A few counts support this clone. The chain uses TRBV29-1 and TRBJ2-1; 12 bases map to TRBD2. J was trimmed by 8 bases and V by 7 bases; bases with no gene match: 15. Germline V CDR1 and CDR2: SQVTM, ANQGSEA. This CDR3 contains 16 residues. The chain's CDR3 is CSALGASGRASDEQFF. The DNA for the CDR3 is TGCAGCGCCCTAGGGGCTAGCGGGAGGGCCTCGGATGAGCAGTTCTTC.

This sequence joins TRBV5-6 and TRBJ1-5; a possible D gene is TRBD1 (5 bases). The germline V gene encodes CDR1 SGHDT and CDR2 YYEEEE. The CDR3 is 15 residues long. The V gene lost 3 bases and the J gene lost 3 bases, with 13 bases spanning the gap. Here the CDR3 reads CASSWGPGTNQPQHF. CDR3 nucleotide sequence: TGTGCCAGCAGCTGGGGCCCAGGTACCAATCAGCCCCAGCATTTT.

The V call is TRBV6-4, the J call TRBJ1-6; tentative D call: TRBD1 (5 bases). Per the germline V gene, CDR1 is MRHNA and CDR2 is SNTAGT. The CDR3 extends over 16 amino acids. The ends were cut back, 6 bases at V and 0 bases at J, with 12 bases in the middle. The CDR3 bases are TGTGCCAGCAGGGCCGAGGGGAGCTCCTATAATTCACCCCTCCACTTT. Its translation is CASRAEGSSYNSPLHF.

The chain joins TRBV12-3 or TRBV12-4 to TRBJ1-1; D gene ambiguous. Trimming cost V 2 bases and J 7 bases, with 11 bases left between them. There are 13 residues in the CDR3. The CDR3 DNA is TGTGCCAGCAGTTTATACGGAGGTCTTGAAGCTTTCTTT. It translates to CASSLYGGLEAFF.

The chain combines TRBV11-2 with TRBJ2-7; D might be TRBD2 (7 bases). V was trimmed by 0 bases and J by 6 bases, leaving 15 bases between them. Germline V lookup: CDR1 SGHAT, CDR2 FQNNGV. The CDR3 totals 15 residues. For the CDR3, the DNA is TGTGCCAGCAGCTTAGATTGGGGGGGGCTTGCCGAGCAGTACTTC. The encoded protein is CASSLDWGGLAEQYF.

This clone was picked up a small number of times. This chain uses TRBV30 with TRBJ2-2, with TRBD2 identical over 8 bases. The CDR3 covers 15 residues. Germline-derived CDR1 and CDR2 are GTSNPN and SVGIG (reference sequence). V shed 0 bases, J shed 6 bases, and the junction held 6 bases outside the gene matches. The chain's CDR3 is CAWSVNGGASGELFF. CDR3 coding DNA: TGTGCCTGGAGTGTTAACGGGGGGGCTTCCGGGGAGCTGTTTTTT.

CDR3 amino acids: CASSLGVGQTNEKLFF. In DNA form, the CDR3 reads TGTGCCAGCAGCTTAGGTGTGGGACAGACTAATGAAAAACTGTTTTTT. The chain carries TRBV11-2 and TRBJ1-4, with TRBD1 matching over 7 bases. V shed 1 base, J shed 2 bases, and the junction held 4 bases outside the gene matches. This CDR3 is 16 amino acids long. Germline-derived CDR1 and CDR2 are SGHAT and FQNNGV.

DNA for the CDR3: TGTGCCAGCACCTTCCGGGACAACACTGAAGCTTTCTTT. Its translation: CASTFRDNTEAFF. This chain uses TRBV11-2 with TRBJ1-1; possible D gene TRBD1, 5 bases. Between the trimmed V and J ends, which lost 7 bases and 2 bases, there was a span of 11 bases. The CDR3 consists of 13 residues. The germline V gene encodes CDR1 SGHAT and CDR2 FQNNGV.

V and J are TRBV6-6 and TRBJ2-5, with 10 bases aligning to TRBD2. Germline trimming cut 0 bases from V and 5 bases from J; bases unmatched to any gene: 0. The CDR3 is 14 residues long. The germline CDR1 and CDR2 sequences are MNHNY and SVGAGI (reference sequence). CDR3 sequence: CASSYSGLAETQYF. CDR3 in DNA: TGTGCCAGCAGTTACTCGGGACTAGCGGAGACCCAGTACTTC.